These 30 T cell receptor beta chains were sequenced from one sample in a study of blood T cell repertoires in COVID-19. Generated by immunoSEQ multiplex PCR, the TCRdb table keeps only in-frame clones and is missing some. The profile shows approximately 150,000 clones, roughly 87% of them singletons. Sequenced material: peripheral blood. These receptors were taken from a woman aged 60-75 years with active or convalescent COVID-19.

The CDR3 DNA is TGTGCCAGCAGTTGGGCAGGGGGTGAAAAACTGTTTTTT. As protein: CASSWAGGEKLFF. The chain joins TRBV12-3 or TRBV12-4 to TRBJ1-4; 7 nucleotides line up with TRBD1. V was clipped by 4 bases and J by 7 bases; unmatched bases: 3. The CDR3 contains 13 residues.

The gene calls are TRBV6-2 or TRBV6-3 and TRBJ2-3; 8 positions match TRBD2. The CDR3 covers 16 residues. Per germline, CDR1 MNHEY and CDR2 SVGEGT. Losses at the gene ends were 2 bases for V and 0 bases for J; bases not matched to a gene: 4. CDR3 sequence: CASSYAGGSSTDTQYF. CDR3 coding DNA: TGTGCCAGCAGTTACGCGGGGGGATCTAGCACAGATACGCAGTATTTT.

The rearrangement joins TRBV5-1 to TRBJ2-7; 8 positions match TRBD2. The CDR3 consists of 13 residues. The V gene end was trimmed by 6 bases and the J gene end by 4 bases; junction bases not matched to a gene: 6. The germline gives CDR1 SGHRS, CDR2 YFSETQ. CDR3 bases: TGCGCCAGCAACACGGGACTAGGGTACGAGCAGTACTTC. Protein product: CASNTGLGYEQYF.

The rearrangement links TRBV10-3 to TRBJ2-3, with D unresolved. V was shortened by 6 bases and J by 0 bases, with 13 bases between the two germline ends. The length of the CDR3 is 15 residues. The V gene's germline CDR1 is ENHRY and CDR2 SYGVKD. CDR3 residues: CAIRVGRSSTDTQYF. The CDR3 DNA reads TGTGCCATCAGGGTCGGTCGATCTAGCACAGATACGCAGTATTTT.

This chain connects TRBV7-9 to TRBJ1-2; TRBD1 matches 8 bases. With 10 bases clipped from V and 0 bases from J, the junction kept 10 bases outside the gene matches. This CDR3 has 15 amino acids. Germline assignment: CDR1 SEHNR and CDR2 FQNEAQ (reference sequence). CDR3 DNA: TGTGCCATCGCGGGACAGGCAGGATCTAACTATGGCTACACCTTC. Translated: CAIAGQAGSNYGYTF.

The sample holds a few counts of this clone. V and J are TRBV5-4 and TRBJ2-4, with D maybe TRBD2 (6 bases). With 2 bases removed from V and 0 bases from J, the gap between germline ends came to 12 bases. Germline assignment: CDR1 SGHNT and CDR2 YYREEE (reference sequence). The CDR3 runs to 16 residues. The CDR3 sequence: CASSFGDLIAKNIQYF. The CDR3 nucleotides read TGTGCCAGCAGCTTCGGGGACTTGATAGCCAAAAACATTCAGTACTTC. The variable domain in full, completed from reference TRBV5-4 and TRBJ2-4, reads ETGVTQSPTHLIKTRGQQVTLRCSSQSGHNTVSWYQQALGQGPQFIFQYYREEENGRGNFPPRFSGLQFPNYSSELNVNALELDDSALYLCASSFGDLIAKNIQYFGAGTRLSVL.

The gene calls are TRBV29-1 and TRBJ2-7, with TRBD1 as a possible D gene (7 bases). Germline V gene lookup returns CDR1 SQVTM and CDR2 ANQGSEA. This CDR3 contains 14 residues. The V and J ends lost 4 bases and 5 bases respectively, with 18 bases between them. CDR3 DNA sequence: TGCAGCGTTGGGACAGGCATCACGGGAGACGAGCAGTACTTC. This gives the protein CSVGTGITGDEQYF.

The chain links TRBV12-3 or TRBV12-4 to TRBJ1-2; perhaps TRBD1 as D (6 bases). The CDR3 is 13 amino acids. The V end lost 7 bases, the J end lost 11 bases, and 20 bases lay between the germline ends. In nucleotides, the CDR3 is TGTGCCAGCACCCTTCCCTACTTACAGGGATACACCTTC. This translates into CASTLPYLQGYTF.

The chain links TRBV4-2 to TRBJ1-1; a possible D gene is TRBD1 (6 bases). Germline CDR1 reads LGHNA; CDR2 reads YNFKEQ. The CDR3 has 14 amino acids. The V end lost 3 bases, the J end lost 5 bases, and 13 bases lay between the germline ends. CDR3 region: CASSQPGGRTEAFF. The CDR3 nucleotides are TGTGCCAGCAGCCAGCCGGGGGGGCGGACTGAAGCTTTCTTT.

V gene TRBV19 combines with J gene TRBJ1-5; the D is unclear. V was shortened by 3 bases and J by 0 bases, with 9 bases between the two germline ends. The CDR3 contains 15 residues. Germline V CDR1 and CDR2: LNHDA, SQIVND (reference sequence). This CDR3 reads CASSMRHASNQPQHF. The DNA of the CDR3 is TGTGCCAGTAGTATGCGACACGCTAGCAATCAGCCCCAGCATTTT.

The chain is built from TRBV9 and TRBJ2-3; D is unclear. The V gene lost 0 bases and the J gene lost 1 base, with 6 bases spanning the gap. The CDR3 is 14 residues long. CDR1 and CDR2 from the germline V gene are SGDLS and YYNGEE. This CDR3 reads CASSVDYGTDTQYF. DNA of the CDR3: TGTGCCAGCAGCGTAGACTACGGCACAGATACGCAGTATTTT.

The genes are TRBV5-8 and TRBJ2-7, with 10 bases matching TRBD1. This CDR3 comprises 17 residues. The junction had 9 bases not matched to a gene; V was cut back by 0 bases and J by 3 bases. CDR1 is SGHTS, CDR2 YDEGEE, per germline. CDR3 region: CASSLGSWTGGFYEQYF. The CDR3 DNA follows: TGTGCCAGCAGCTTGGGTTCCTGGACAGGGGGTTTCTACGAGCAGTACTTC.

The chain has TRBV7-2 and TRBJ1-1; D might be TRBD1 (5 bases). Deletions cut 9 bases from V and 1 base from J, with 18 bases between. The CDR3 has 15 residues. Germline-derived CDR1 and CDR2 are SGHTA and FQGNSA. Here the CDR3 reads CASFLTGGSNTEAFF. The CDR3 DNA reads as TGTGCCAGTTTCCTTACTGGGGGGTCGAACACTGAAGCTTTCTTT.

The chain links TRBV18 to TRBJ2-5, with D perhaps TRBD1 (6 bases). CDR1 and CDR2 (germline): KGHSH, LQKENI. V lost 4 bases and J 2 bases, leaving 8 bases between the germline ends. CDR3 length equals 13 residues. This chain's CDR3 is CASSRDRQETQYF. The CDR3 DNA reads TGTGCCAGCTCACGTGACAGGCAAGAGACCCAGTACTTC.

The chain carries TRBV11-2 and TRBJ2-1, with TRBD2 identical over 9 bases. Trimming cost V 1 base and J 3 bases; bases outside gene matches: 4. The CDR3 sequence is 16 residues long. Germline loops: CDR1 SGHAT, CDR2 FQNNGV. The CDR3 protein is CASSLVRGGYYNEQFF. The DNA of the CDR3 is TGTGCCAGCAGCTTAGTGCGGGGGGGTTACTACAATGAGCAGTTCTTC.

V and J are TRBV5-1 and TRBJ1-1; D is possibly TRBD1 (5 bases). This CDR3 is built from 15 residues. CDR1 is SGHRS and CDR2 is YFSETQ in the germline V gene. The V end lost 4 bases, the J end lost 0 bases, and 13 bases lay between the germline ends. The CDR3 here is CASSTDRPLNTEAFF. CDR3 bases: TGCGCCAGCAGCACCGACAGACCCTTGAACACTGAAGCTTTCTTT.

The chain has TRBV18 and TRBJ2-7; weak D call: TRBD1 (6 bases). Trimming left V 0 bases short and J 7 bases short, with 13 bases between. The CDR3 covers 14 residues. Looked up from germline, CDR1 is KGHSH and CDR2 is LQKENI. CDR3 nucleotides: TGTGCCAGCTCACCACCGTTACAGGGAAGGGAGCAGTACTTC. Protein: CASSPPLQGREQYF.

The V and J genes are TRBV29-1 and TRBJ2-7; a possible D gene is TRBD1 (6 bases). Germline-derived CDR1 and CDR2 are SQVTM and ANQGSEA. This CDR3 has 14 amino acids. Trimming stripped 0 bases from V and 1 base from J, with 10 bases between. The CDR3 DNA follows: TGCAGCGTTGAAGAGGTGGGACAATCCTACGAGCAGTACTTC. It translates to CSVEEVGQSYEQYF.

The rearrangement uses TRBV4-3 and TRBJ2-1; TRBD1 is a possible D gene (5 bases). CDR3 length equals 17 residues. V gave up 4 bases and J gave up 0 bases, with 16 bases separating them. The germline gives CDR1 LGHNA, CDR2 YSLEER. The CDR3: CASSRSWGRSSYNEQFF. CDR3 in DNA: TGCGCCAGCAGCCGAAGCTGGGGCCGTAGCTCCTACAATGAGCAGTTCTTC.

The count of this clone is one. V is TRBV6-6 and J is TRBJ1-5; TRBD1 agrees at 8 bases. The J segment lost 7 bases and the V segment lost 1 base, leaving 6 bases of the junction unmatched. Germline CDR1 reads MNHNY; CDR2 reads SVGAGI (reference sequence). The CDR3 contains 15 residues. The CDR3 DNA reads as TGTGCCAGCAGTTACTACGGACAGGGCGAACAGCCCCAGCATTTT. Residues: CASSYYGQGEQPQHF.

The chain combines TRBV10-3 with TRBJ1-3, with no clear D. Trimming stripped 3 bases from V and 0 bases from J, with 6 bases between. This CDR3 contains 14 residues. CDR1 and CDR2 (germline): ENHRY, SYGVKD. The CDR3 is CAISDRSSGNTIYF. DNA for the CDR3: TGTGCCATCAGTGACCGGAGCTCTGGAAACACCATATATTTT.

Worth noting for this clone: The junction does not match germline at one end; this may be a read error. J is TRBJ2-7 and V is TRBV6-5; 10 positions match TRBD1. The CDR3 consists of 15 residues. CDR1 MNHEY and CDR2 SVGAGI come from the germline V gene. The CDR3 loop is CASSDSGQGGYEQYF. Here the CDR3 DNA reads TGTGCCAGCAGTGACTCAGGACAGGGGGGTTACGAGCAGTACTTC.

On this clone: This sample includes further DNA sequences coding for the same CDR3. The chain links TRBV19 to TRBJ1-4, with 7 bases that match TRBD1. The V gene's germline CDR1 is LNHDA and CDR2 SQIVND (reference sequence). The CDR3 is 18 residues long. The V and J ends lost 5 bases and 5 bases, in that order; junction bases with no gene match: 17. The CDR3 loop reads CASSVTGRTGRENEKLFF. The CDR3 DNA reads as TGTGCCAGTAGTGTGACAGGGAGAACGGGTAGAGAAAATGAAAAACTGTTTTTT.

The rearrangement joins TRBV5-4 to TRBJ2-5, with TRBD2 matching 12 bases. This CDR3 is 16 amino acids long. V shed 2 bases and J 1 base; nucleotides not matched to a gene: 3. Germline lookup yields CDR1 SGHNT and CDR2 YYREEE (reference sequence). This chain's CDR3 is CASSLGLAGTQETQYF. The CDR3 DNA reads TGTGCCAGCAGCTTAGGACTAGCGGGGACCCAAGAGACCCAGTACTTC.

DNA of the CDR3: TGTGCCAGCAGCTTAGTTGGGGGGACAGCCAGCTCTGGGGCCAACGTCCTGACTTTC. Its translation: CASSLVGGTASSGANVLTF. The chain combines TRBV7-6 with TRBJ2-6; weak D call: TRBD1 (7 bases). V gave up 1 base and J gave up 0 bases, with 16 bases separating them. The germline V gene encodes CDR1 SGHVS and CDR2 FNYEAQ. The length of the CDR3 is 19 residues. The full variable domain, its missing parts supplied by reference TRBV7-6 and TRBJ2-6, is GAGVSQSPRYKVTKRGQDVALRCDPISGHVSLYWYRQALGQGPEFLTYFNYEAQQDKSGLPNDRFSAERPEGSISTLTIQRTEQRDSAMYRCASSLVGGTASSGANVLTFGAGSRLTVL.

The chain links TRBV5-1 to TRBJ1-6; TRBD1 aligns across 9 bases. The germline CDR1 and CDR2 sequences are SGHRS and YFSETQ. V dropped 4 bases and J dropped 5; count of bases not matched to a gene: 22. This CDR3 contains 21 residues. The chain's CDR3 is CASSQQPRSTGGGFNNSPLHF. The CDR3 DNA is TGCGCCAGCAGCCAACAACCTCGCTCTACAGGGGGCGGTTTCAATAATTCACCCCTCCACTTT.

The chain carries TRBV7-2 and TRBJ2-2; 10 bases match TRBD2. Germline trimming cut 5 bases from V and 5 bases from J; bases unmatched to any gene: 5. CDR1 SGHTA and CDR2 FQGNSA come from the germline V gene. CDR3 length equals 15 residues. The CDR3 sequence: CASSQRGGRTGELFF. The CDR3 DNA follows: TGTGCCAGCAGCCAGCGGGGGGGCCGAACCGGGGAGCTGTTTTTT.

The CDR3 region is CASSPGTGGAGYTF. CDR3 coding DNA: TGTGCCAGCAGCCCCGGGACAGGGGGCGCGGGCTACACCTTC. The rearrangement joins TRBV9 to TRBJ1-2, with 12 bases that match TRBD1. The CDR3 totals 14 residues. CDR1 and CDR2 from the germline V gene are SGDLS and YYNGEE. The V and J ends lost 4 bases and 8 bases, in that order; junction bases with no gene match: 6. The full variable domain, with the rest looked up from reference TRBV9 and TRBJ1-2, is DSGVTQTPKHLITATGQRVTLRCSPRSGDLSVYWYQQSLDQGLQFLIQYYNGEERAKGNILERFSAQQFPDLHSELNLSSLELGDSALYFCASSPGTGGAGYTFGSGTRLTVV.

This chain joins TRBV19 and TRBJ1-1; TRBD1 agrees at 12 bases. The CDR3 contains 16 residues. Germline V gene data show CDR1 as LNHDA and CDR2 as SQIVND (reference sequence). Trimming cost V 3 bases and J 9 bases; bases outside gene matches: 11. The CDR3 region has the DNA TGTGCCAGTAGTATTGGGACAGGGGGCATAACGGGCAAAGCTTTCTTT. This sequence encodes CASSIGTGGITGKAFF.

The chain couples TRBV11-2 to TRBJ1-5, with D uncertain. This CDR3 region has 13 residues. Per germline, CDR1 SGHAT and CDR2 FQNNGV. V lost 3 bases to trimming and J lost 7 bases, with 10 bases between them. CDR3 bases: TGTGCCAGCAGCTTGGATGGCAGGCAGCCCCAGCATTTT. Its translation: CASSLDGRQPQHF.